This passage covers 6 T cell receptor beta chains from one sample sequenced in a study of spatial heterogeneity in lung cancer. Study-wide results and limits: Expanded intratumoral alpha and beta TCR counts tracked tumor mutation counts.

TCRdb re-called the 5' RACE reads through MiXCR, storing one row per CDR3 protein. The sample holds over 15,000 distinct CDR3 sequences, around 6.5% seen once. Time point denoted: sample taken at primary tumor resection. These receptors have no identified antigens. The source was lung tumor tissue, collected at surgery. The source is a female donor with early-stage non-small cell lung cancer.

This clonotype turned up a few times. The CDR3 protein is CASSDGQGETQYF. Written as DNA, the CDR3 is TGTGCCAGCAGCGACGGACAGGGGGAGACCCAGTACTTC. V and J are TRBV9 and TRBJ2-5; 9 bases match TRBD1. The CDR3 sequence is 13 residues long. Germline V gene data show CDR1 as SGDLS and CDR2 as YYNGEE. Trimming cost V 3 bases and J 5 bases; bases outside gene matches: 2.

Concerning this clonotype: A read error may be the cause here, since a much bigger clone is one base away. The chain links TRBV5-6 to TRBJ2-7, with D maybe TRBD2 (5 bases). CDR1 and CDR2 from the germline V gene are SGHDT and YYEEEE. CDR3 length equals 18 residues. In DNA, the CDR3 is TGTGCCAGCGGCTTGGCGGTATATCCGGGATATCTGAACTACGAGCAGTACTTC. Protein product: CASGLAVYPGYLNYEQYF.

This clonotype occurred many times. This rearrangement joins TRBV10-3 to TRBJ2-7; perhaps TRBD1 as D (6 bases). Germline lookup yields CDR1 ENHRY and CDR2 SYGVKD. This CDR3 spans 14 amino acids. The germline V and J ends were trimmed by 3 bases and 4 bases, with 13 bases remaining between them. CDR3 sequence (DNA): TGTGCCATCAGTGACGTCGCCAGGGGATACGAGCAGTACTTC. Translated, it gives CAISDVARGYEQYF.

This clonotype was observed many times. The chain uses TRBV3-1 and TRBJ2-3; no firm D call. CDR3 size: 12 residues. V was clipped by 1 base and J by 5 bases, with 4 bases between them. In germline, CDR1 is LGHDT, CDR2 YNNKEL (reference sequence). The CDR3 here is CASSQGKDTQYF. In nucleotides, the CDR3 is TGTGCCAGCAGCCAAGGAAAAGATACGCAGTATTTT.

There are many counts of this clonotype. The chain employs TRBV7-2 and TRBJ2-1, with 10 positions matching TRBD2. Germline V gives CDR1 SGHTA, CDR2 FQGNSA. CDR3 size: 16 residues. J lost 4 bases, V lost 5 bases, and 8 bases had no gene match. CDR3 sequence: CASSPRTSGIYNEQFF. CDR3 sequence (DNA): TGTGCCAGCAGCCCGCGGACTAGCGGTATATACAATGAGCAGTTCTTC.

This clonotype is classed as medium-sized. J is TRBJ2-6 and V is TRBV25-1; unclear D gene. V shed 6 bases and J shed 0 bases, with 9 bases lying between them. Germline V gene data show CDR1 as MGHDK and CDR2 as SYGVNS. This CDR3 region has 15 residues. As DNA, the CDR3 is TGTGCCAGCAGCCCTCCTAGCTCTGGGGCCAACGTCCTGACTTTC. Amino acid sequence: CASSPPSSGANVLTF.